The 16 T cell receptor beta chains listed next were all sequenced from one sample in a study of blood T cell repertoires in COVID-19. The assay was immunoSEQ multiplex PCR, and TCRdb's table has in-frame clones only and misses some. The sample contains about 200,000 clones, about 88% of which appear only once. Sequenced input: peripheral blood. Receptors were obtained from a man aged 50-60 years with COVID-19, enrolled during active disease.

This clone has just one count. This chain links TRBV19 with TRBJ2-1, with 13 bases fitting TRBD2. The CDR3 loop spans 16 amino acids. J gave up 7 bases and V 3 bases, and 6 bases lay outside the gene matches. Germline CDR1 and CDR2: LNHDA and SQIVND (reference sequence). Here the CDR3 DNA reads TGTGCCAGTAGTATCAGGACTAGCGGGGGTGGGAATGAGCAGTTCTTC. Amino acid sequence: CASSIRTSGGGNEQFF.

The J gene is TRBJ2-1, the V gene TRBV7-9; TRBD1 matches at 10 bases. V lost 4 bases, J lost 7 bases, and 7 bases stayed unmatched. CDR3 length: 15 amino acids. Germline-derived CDR1 and CDR2 are SEHNR and FQNEAQ (reference sequence). This chain's CDR3 is CASSSPGQGTNEQFF. CDR3 sequence (DNA): TGTGCCAGCAGCTCCCCGGGACAGGGGACGAATGAGCAGTTCTTC.

This chain links TRBV4-3 with TRBJ1-2; a weak D match, TRBD1 (5 bases). Germline V gene data show CDR1 as LGHNA and CDR2 as YSLEER. The CDR3 covers 15 residues. Trimming took 0 bases from V and 2 from J, leaving 10 bases between them. The CDR3 sequence: CASSQDPGGNYGYTF. The CDR3 DNA sequence: TGCGCCAGCAGCCAAGATCCGGGGGGGAACTATGGCTACACCTTC.

V and J are TRBV5-4 and TRBJ2-5, with 13 bases that match TRBD2. CDR3 length: 16 residues. Germline-derived CDR1 and CDR2 are SGHNT and YYREEE (reference sequence). V shed 5 bases, J shed 0 bases, and the junction held 4 bases outside the gene matches. CDR3 in DNA: TGTGCCAGCAGACTCGGACTAGCGGGGGACCAAGAGACCCAGTACTTC. Translating gives CASRLGLAGDQETQYF.

This chain uses TRBV7-3 with TRBJ2-2, with TRBD2 matching 7 bases. In germline, CDR1 is SGHTA, CDR2 FQGTGA. The CDR3 runs to 16 residues. Unmatched junction bases numbered 6, after V lost 4 bases and J lost 1 base. The CDR3 DNA sequence: TGTGCCAGCAGCTACCCGGCGGGAGAGAACACCGGGGAGCTGTTTTTT. Protein product: CASSYPAGENTGELFF.

The rearrangement uses TRBV30 and TRBJ1-3, with a possible D match to TRBD1 (5 bases). The germline V gene has CDR1 GTSNPN and CDR2 SVGIG (reference sequence). The CDR3 contains 13 residues. V gave up 6 bases and J gave up 4 bases, with 13 bases separating them. The CDR3 protein is CACERGAGNTIYF. The CDR3 DNA follows: TGTGCCTGTGAGCGCGGGGCCGGAAACACCATATATTTT.

The V gene is TRBV5-1, the J gene TRBJ2-2; TRBD1 matches 8 bases. Germline V gene sequence: CDR1 SGHRS, CDR2 YFSETQ. There are 15 residues in the CDR3. J was trimmed by 5 bases and V by 5 bases; bases with no gene match: 8. Written as DNA, the CDR3 is TGCGCCAGCAGACAACAGGGGGGTCCAACCGGGGAGCTGTTTTTT. Translated, it gives CASRQQGGPTGELFF.

The count of this clone is one. The V gene is TRBV2, the J gene TRBJ1-3; the D is unclear. V gave up 7 bases and J gave up 5 bases, with 15 bases separating them. CDR3 length: 14 residues. Germline lookup yields CDR1 SNHLY and CDR2 FYNNEI. The CDR3 DNA reads TGTGCCAGCAACCCGGTGATAGTAAGAAACACCATATATTTT. Translating it yields CASNPVIVRNTIYF.

The chain links TRBV7-3 to TRBJ2-7, with 9 bases aligning to TRBD2. The CDR3 has 15 amino acids. Germline assignment: CDR1 SGHTA and CDR2 FQGTGA. Unmatched junction bases numbered 5, after V lost 1 base and J lost 4 bases. The CDR3 region has the DNA TGTGCCAGCAGCTTAAATAGCGGGAGTCAGTACGAGCAGTACTTC. As protein: CASSLNSGSQYEQYF.

The chain uses TRBV27 and TRBJ2-5, with D perhaps matching TRBD1 (6 bases). Trimming pared 4 bases from V and 3 bases from J, leaving 12 bases between. Germline assignment: CDR1 MNHEY and CDR2 SMNVEV (reference sequence). There are 14 residues in the CDR3. The CDR3 is CASSSGQYEETQYF. As DNA, the CDR3 is TGTGCCAGCAGTTCTGGACAGTACGAAGAGACCCAGTACTTC.

The gene calls are TRBV6-1 and TRBJ1-1; TRBD1 is a possible D gene (5 bases). The length of the CDR3 is 16 residues. Germline CDR1 and CDR2: MNHNS and SASEGT. V lost 1 base and J lost 9, with 21 bases in between. CDR3 nucleotide sequence: TGTGCCAGCAGTGAAGAGGAAGTTGGTGGGGCTAAGAAAGCTTTCTTT. Translation gives CASSEEEVGGAKKAFF.

J is TRBJ2-7 and V is TRBV7-6; 7 bases fit TRBD1. The J segment lost 0 bases and the V segment lost 1 base, leaving 3 bases of the junction unmatched. CDR3 length: 15 amino acids. Germline-derived CDR1 and CDR2 are SGHVS and FNYEAQ. CDR3 in amino acids: CASSLVGQNSYEQYF. CDR3 sequence (DNA): TGTGCCAGCAGCTTAGTGGGACAGAACTCCTACGAGCAGTACTTC.

V gene TRBV6-5 combines with J gene TRBJ2-3; D is unclear. Trimming stripped 0 bases from V and 4 bases from J, with 5 bases between. CDR1 and CDR2 from the germline V gene are MNHEY and SVGAGI. The CDR3 runs 13 residues. The CDR3 region is CASSYSRADTQYF. The CDR3 DNA reads TGTGCCAGCAGTTACTCGAGAGCAGATACGCAGTATTTT.

The V gene is TRBV30, the J gene TRBJ2-1, with 12 bases fitting TRBD2. V shed 7 bases, J shed 6 bases, and the junction held 4 bases outside the gene matches. This CDR3 contains 13 residues. Germline CDR1 and CDR2: GTSNPN and SVGIG (reference sequence). CDR3 residues: CASSSGRGNEQFF. The DNA for the CDR3 is TGTGCCTCTTCTAGCGGGAGGGGCAATGAGCAGTTCTTC.

The genes are TRBV28 and TRBJ2-3; possibly TRBD2 for D (6 bases). This CDR3 has 14 residues. The germline gives CDR1 MDHEN, CDR2 SYDVKM. With 4 bases removed from V and 9 bases from J, the gap between germline ends came to 17 bases. This CDR3 is CASSYGTEVRTQYF. The DNA for the CDR3 is TGTGCCAGCAGTTACGGGACTGAAGTGAGAACGCAGTATTTT.

This chain links TRBV6-2 or TRBV6-3 with TRBJ1-2, with TRBD1 identical over 10 bases. The V gene's germline CDR1 is MNHEY and CDR2 SVGEGT. CDR3 size: 15 residues. With V trimmed by 5 bases and J by 4 bases, 7 bases remained unmatched. Here the CDR3 reads CASSASRTGGYGYTF. The CDR3 nucleotides read TGTGCCAGCAGTGCATCTCGGACAGGGGGCTATGGCTACACCTTC.